This section outlines one T cell receptor (beta chain) sequence together with its context. Antigen unknown. J was trimmed by 3 bases and V by 4 bases; bases with no gene match: 9. CDR3 length equals 15 residues. CDR1 SGHDT and CDR2 YYEEEE come from the germline V gene. Sequencing used immunoSEQ multiplex PCR; TCRdb keeps in-frame clones, though not all of them. The sample consists of fewer than 85,000 clones, 85% to 90% of them appearing once. This sample stems from a study of OX40 agonist ivuxolimab in advanced cancers. Study as a whole: Subjects had a mean age of around 63 years, with a range of about 23 to 79; almost 85% were male. Findings and caveats of the study: Nonresponders included some who also had low normalized T-cell clonal expansion. Partial responders at 0.1-3.0 mg/kg showed near-lowest clonal expansion. Researchers report that CD8+ T cells had, on average, more expanded clones than CD4+.

This sequence originates from an adult with an advanced solid tumor such as melanoma, head and neck, liver or kidney cancer. The chain employs TRBV5-6 and TRBJ2-5; 7 bases align to TRBD1. The specimen was CD4+ or CD8+ T cells sorted from blood, collected in a trial of the OX40 agonist ivuxolimab. The CDR3 nucleotides are TGTGCCAGCAGCCCGACCCCCGACAGGGAAGAGACCCAGTACTTC. It translates to CASSPTPDREETQYF.